The 27 T cell receptor beta chains in this list originate from one sample, sequenced in a study of T cells expressing NK-cell markers. TCRdb re-called the 5' RACE reads; every CDR3 protein appears as one record, without DNA. Seen in this sample are 300,000 to 500,000 distinct CDR3 sequences; the ten most common clones hold about 10%. Sequenced: blood T cells: a sorted CD56 or NKG2C T cell subset, CD4+ or CD8+ T cells, or bulk PBMC T cells (not recorded which). All receptors come from a woman in her forties or fifties in good health.

The chain recombines TRBV4-1 with TRBJ2-7; TCRdb lists TRBD2, though no DNA is available to test this call. CDR3 size: 15 residues. The germline CDR1 and CDR2 sequences are MGHRA and YSYEKL. This CDR3 is CASSQSLSGTYEQYF.

The chain is built from TRBV11-2 and TRBJ2-5; the TCRdb call, TRBD2, lacks DNA for checking. CDR3 length: 16 amino acids. The germline gives CDR1 SGHAT, CDR2 FQNNGV. The CDR3 is CASSLGGLVSLETQYF.

The CDR3 loop is CSARVPGLSSYEQYF. J is TRBJ2-7 and V is TRBV20-1; TCRdb picks TRBD2, but there is no DNA to check that call. Germline assignment: CDR1 DFQATT and CDR2 SNEGSKA (reference sequence). The CDR3 covers 15 residues.

The chain recombines TRBV5-1 with TRBJ2-5; without DNA, the TCRdb call of TRBD1 cannot be checked. The CDR3 covers 14 residues. Germline CDR1 SGHRS, CDR2 YFSETQ. Here the CDR3 reads CASSGSGGQETQYF. Combining the CDR3 with reference TRBV5-1 and TRBJ2-5 gives the whole variable domain KAGVTQTPRYLIKTRGQQVTLSCSPISGHRSVSWYQQTPGQGLQFLFEYFSETQRNKGNFPGRFSGRQFSNSRSEMNVSTLELGDSALYLCASSGSGGQETQYFGPGTRLLVL.

V usage is TRBV29-1 and J usage is TRBJ1-1; TCRdb indicates TRBD1, and absent DNA this call remains unverified. This CDR3 comprises 13 residues. Germline CDR1 is SQVTM and CDR2 is ANQGSEA. The CDR3: CSGCRGGYTEAFF. The full variable domain, rest sourced from reference TRBV29-1 and TRBJ1-1, is SAVISQKPSRDICQRGTSLTIQCQVDSQVTMMFWYRQQPGQSLTLIATANQGSEATYESGFVIDKFPISRPNLTFSTLTVSNMSPEDSSIYLCSGCRGGYTEAFFGQGTRLTVV.

The chain recombines TRBV5-1 with TRBJ2-1; TCRdb lists TRBD2, though no DNA is available to test this call. The CDR3 is 12 residues long. The germline CDR1 and CDR2 sequences are SGHRS and YFSETQ. CDR3 protein: CASSVLAGEQFF.

V usage is TRBV9 and J usage is TRBJ2-3. The CDR3 is made up of 15 amino acids. The germline V gene encodes CDR1 SGDLS and CDR2 YYNGEE. The CDR3 loop is CASSPVYGRADTQYF.

J is TRBJ2-2 and V is TRBV3-1; the TRBD1 assignment by TCRdb is unverifiable without DNA. The CDR3 runs to 14 residues. The V gene's germline CDR1 is LGHDT and CDR2 YNNKEL (reference sequence). The CDR3 protein is CASARGGGVGELFF. Together with reference TRBV3-1 and TRBJ2-2, the CDR3 gives the full variable domain: DTAVSQTPKYLVTQMGNDKSIKCEQNLGHDTMYWYKQDSKKFLKIMFSYNNKELIINETVPNRFSPKSPDKAHLNLHINSLELGDSAVYFCASARGGGVGELFFGEGSRLTVL.

This chain joins TRBV29-1 and TRBJ2-2. The CDR3 consists of 13 residues. CDR1 and CDR2 (germline): SQVTM, ANQGSEA. CDR3 sequence reads: CSVGLADTGELFF.

This chain links TRBV20-1 with TRBJ1-1. The CDR3 contains 11 residues. The germline V gene encodes CDR1 DFQATT and CDR2 SNEGSKA (reference sequence). The CDR3 sequence: CSALWGTEAFF.

This rearrangement joins TRBV27 to TRBJ2-1; there is no DNA to check the TCRdb D call of TRBD1. Germline V CDR1 and CDR2: MNHEY, SMNVEV (reference sequence). CDR3 length: 14 residues. CDR3 in amino acids: CASTSGQGLNEQFF.

This rearrangement joins TRBV24-1 to TRBJ2-3. Germline-derived CDR1 and CDR2 are KGHDR and SFDVKD. The CDR3 totals 13 residues. This CDR3 reads CATSTTTGDTQYF.

The genes are TRBV12-3 or TRBV12-4 and TRBJ1-3; TCRdb proposes TRBD1, but this gene call is untestable without DNA. This CDR3 is 15 amino acids long. This chain's CDR3 is CASRSDRVFGNTIYF.

V usage is TRBV12-3 or TRBV12-4 and J usage is TRBJ1-1. The CDR3 runs 13 residues. This chain's CDR3 is CASSSRRNTEAFF.

The V and J genes are TRBV11-2 and TRBJ2-3; there is no DNA to check the TCRdb D call of TRBD2. The V gene's germline CDR1 is SGHAT and CDR2 FQNNGV. The CDR3 runs to 16 residues. CDR3 sequence: CASMNWWSSGRRTQYF.

The chain employs TRBV5-1 and TRBJ2-4; the D gene TCRdb calls, TRBD1, cannot be checked with no DNA. The CDR3 length is 18 residues. Germline V CDR1 and CDR2: SGHRS, YFSETQ. The CDR3 here is CASSLVPTGDLAKNIQYF.

The rearrangement links TRBV5-1 to TRBJ2-2; TCRdb's D call, TRBD1, is unchecked because there is no DNA. The CDR3 is 14 residues long. Germline V gene lookup returns CDR1 SGHRS and CDR2 YFSETQ. The CDR3 reads CASSLSRGIGELFF.

The J gene is TRBJ1-1, the V gene TRBV12-3 or TRBV12-4; TCRdb's assignment of TRBD1 cannot be checked, as there is no DNA. CDR3 size: 15 residues. CDR3 protein: CASSPMSSGNTEAFF.

The chain couples TRBV10-3 to TRBJ2-5; checking the TCRdb D call of TRBD2 is not possible without DNA. Germline CDR1 is ENHRY and CDR2 is SYGVKD. The CDR3 sequence is 15 residues long. CDR3: CAISSTSGGQETQYF.

The rearrangement uses TRBV6-5 and TRBJ1-6; TCRdb selects TRBD1, and the lack of DNA leaves this call unchecked. The CDR3 contains 13 residues. Germline CDR1 reads MNHEY; CDR2 reads SVGAGI. This CDR3 is CASTRDRDSPLHF.

The gene calls are TRBV7-8 and TRBJ2-7; the D call from TCRdb, TRBD1, cannot be confirmed without DNA. In germline, CDR1 is SGHVS, CDR2 FQNEAQ. The CDR3 consists of 13 residues. CDR3: CASSFDPRYEQYF.

The rearrangement joins TRBV27 to TRBJ1-5. CDR3 size: 15 residues. Germline CDR1 reads MNHEY; CDR2 reads SMNVEV (reference sequence). CDR3 protein: CASSSGDSGNQPQHF.

The V call is TRBV29-1, the J call TRBJ1-3. The CDR3 is 13 amino acids. From germline, CDR1 is SQVTM and CDR2 ANQGSEA. The CDR3 spells CSVGEQPGNTIYF.

This chain joins TRBV10-1 and TRBJ2-1. The CDR3 covers 16 residues. CDR1 WNHNN and CDR2 SYGVQD come from the germline V gene (reference sequence). The CDR3 sequence is CASSESESNLYNEQFF.

The J gene is TRBJ1-2, the V gene TRBV29-1; the D call of TRBD1 rests on TCRdb alone, since no DNA is present to check it. This CDR3 spans 12 amino acids. Germline CDR1 and CDR2: SQVTM and ANQGSEA. CDR3 residues: CSVRQGDYGYTF. The full variable domain, completed using reference TRBV29-1 and TRBJ1-2, is SAVISQKPSRDICQRGTSLTIQCQVDSQVTMMFWYRQQPGQSLTLIATANQGSEATYESGFVIDKFPISRPNLTFSTLTVSNMSPEDSSIYLCSVRQGDYGYTFGSGTRLTVV.

V and J are TRBV2 and TRBJ2-3; TCRdb picks TRBD2, but there is no DNA to check that call. There are 18 residues in the CDR3. The germline gives CDR1 SNHLY, CDR2 FYNNEI. The CDR3 loop is CASSLGLAGGKGTDTQYF. Using reference TRBV2 and TRBJ2-3 for the parts outside the CDR3, the full variable domain is EPEVTQTPSHQVTQMGQEVILRCVPISNHLYFYWYRQILGQKVEFLVSFYNNEISEKSEIFDDQFSVERPDGSNFTLKIRSTKLEDSAMYFCASSLGLAGGKGTDTQYFGPGTRLTVL.

The chain employs TRBV20-1 and TRBJ2-1. The germline gives CDR1 DFQATT, CDR2 SNEGSKA (reference sequence). The CDR3 runs 16 residues. This CDR3 is CSARDLTSGTYNEQFF.